The rows below give T cell receptor beta chains drawn from one sample of a study of CD8 T cells in Susac syndrome. TCRdb independently ran MiXCR on the immunoSEQ multiplex PCR reads; one entry per CDR3 protein. The table shows 150,000 to 200,000 distinct CDR3 sequences, with just over 90% occurring only once. The sequencing input was CD4+ T cells from PBMCs. All receptors derive from a human donor in good health. CDR3s include the opening cysteine and the closing phenylalanine or tryptophan. The D gene is left open where the match is weak. Clone size is shown for a subset of rows, as once, few, many or a class of expanded clone.

D: NA; size: NA; J: TRBJ2-2; V: TRBV6-5; DNA: TGTGCCAGCAAGGGGGAGAGGGCCGGGGAGCTGTTTTTT; CDR3: CASKGERAGELFF
D: NA; size: NA; J: TRBJ2-1; V: TRBV5-1; DNA: TGCGCCAGCAGCTTGGCGCAGAGTGGGAGCTCCTACAATGAGCAGTTCTTC; CDR3: CASSLAQSGSSYNEQFF
D: TRBD1; size: NA; J: TRBJ1-2; V: TRBV20-1; DNA: TGCAGTGCTAGGGCCAGACAGGGGGAGAGGGGCTACACCTTC; CDR3: CSARARQGERGYTF
D: NA; size: NA; J: TRBJ2-7; V: TRBV5-1; DNA: TGCGCCAGCACCGGCGGACACCAATCCTACGAGCAGTACTTC; CDR3: CASTGGHQSYEQYF
D: TRBD1; size: NA; J: TRBJ2-1; V: TRBV10-2; DNA: TGCGCCAGCCGCCGGGACAGCTCCTACAATGAGCAGTTCTTC; CDR3: CASRRDSSYNEQFF
D: TRBD1; size: NA; J: TRBJ2-7; V: TRBV28; DNA: TGTGCCAGCAGCACACCTGGGCAGGGGGCTTACGAGCAGTACTTC; CDR3: CASSTPGQGAYEQYF
D: NA; size: NA; J: TRBJ2-1; V: TRBV5-1; DNA: TGCGCCAGCAGCTTGGAAACGGAGTACAATGAGCAGTTCTTC; CDR3: CASSLETEYNEQFF
D: NA; size: NA; J: TRBJ2-5; V: TRBV28; DNA: TGTGCCAGCAGATCAGGGGGGACAGAGACCCAGTACTTC; CDR3: CASRSGGTETQYF
D: TRBD1; size: NA; J: TRBJ2-5; V: TRBV20-1; DNA: TGCAGTGCCTCCCCGGACAGGGTTGGAGAGACCCAGTACTTC; CDR3: CSASPDRVGETQYF
D: NA; size: NA; J: TRBJ1-4; V: TRBV11-2; DNA: TGTGCCAGCAGCTACGACAGTGCAACTAATGAAAAACTGTTTTTT; CDR3: CASSYDSATNEKLFF
D: NA; size: NA; J: TRBJ2-4; V: TRBV6-1; DNA: TGTGCCAGCAGTCTCCCCCCGACAGGTCCCCCACAAAACATTCAGTACTTC; CDR3: CASSLPPTGPPQNIQYF
D: NA; size: once; J: TRBJ1-6; V: TRBV9; DNA: TGTGCCAGCAGCGTAGGCTATGGGGGAAATTCACCCCTCCACTTT; CDR3: CASSVGYGGNSPLHF
D: TRBD2; size: NA; J: TRBJ2-7; V: TRBV6-1; DNA: TGTGCCAGTGGGGAGGTAGCGGGAGGGTCTTCTAACTACGAGCAGTACTTC; CDR3: CASGEVAGGSSNYEQYF
D: TRBD2; size: NA; J: TRBJ2-1; V: TRBV20-1; DNA: TGCAGTGCGTTTCCGGGACTAGCGGGAGGCGAGCAGTTCTTC; CDR3: CSAFPGLAGGEQFF
D: TRBD1; size: once; J: TRBJ2-3; V: TRBV29-1; DNA: TGCAGCGTTGCCGGGACAGGGGCGACAGATACGCAGTATTTT; CDR3: CSVAGTGATDTQYF
D: NA; size: NA; J: TRBJ1-5; V: TRBV30; DNA: TGTGCCTGGAGTGTCTGGGATCAGCCCCAGCATTTT; CDR3: CAWSVWDQPQHF
D: NA; size: NA; J: TRBJ1-6; V: TRBV5-1; DNA: TGCGCCAGCAGCTCAGGGCGCTATAATTCACCCCTCCACTTT; CDR3: CASSSGRYNSPLHF
D: TRBD1; size: NA; J: TRBJ1-3; V: TRBV20-1; DNA: TGCAGTGCTAGAGATTCACCCGCCGGACAGGGCCACACCATATATTTT; CDR3: CSARDSPAGQGHTIYF
D: NA; size: NA; J: TRBJ1-1; V: TRBV5-1; DNA: TGCGCCAGCGCCGGACCAGGGATGAACACTGAAGCTTTCTTT; CDR3: CASAGPGMNTEAFF
D: NA; size: NA; J: TRBJ1-1; V: TRBV9; DNA: TGTGCCAGCAGCGACCGGGACGGGTTTCCGACTGAAGCTTTCTTT; CDR3: CASSDRDGFPTEAFF
D: NA; size: NA; J: TRBJ2-7; V: TRBV27; DNA: TGTGCCAGCAGTTTAGCGGGGACCTACGAGCAGTACTTC; CDR3: CASSLAGTYEQYF
D: TRBD2; size: few; J: TRBJ2-1; V: TRBV5-1; DNA: TGCGCCAGCAGCTTGGAGGCTAGCGGGTACAATGAGCAGTTCTTC; CDR3: CASSLEASGYNEQFF
D: TRBD2; size: NA; J: TRBJ2-5; V: TRBV20-1; DNA: TGCAGTGCTAGAGATCCTAGCGGGGGGCAAGAGACCCAGTACTTC; CDR3: CSARDPSGGQETQYF
D: NA; size: few; J: TRBJ2-2; V: TRBV7-8; DNA: TGTGCCAGCAGCTTAGCCGGCCGGGAGCTGTTTTTT; CDR3: CASSLAGRELFF
D: NA; size: once; J: TRBJ1-1; V: TRBV6-1; DNA: TGTGCCAGCAGTCCGTACACCCCCCTGGACACTGAAGCTTTCTTT; CDR3: CASSPYTPLDTEAFF
D: NA; size: NA; J: TRBJ1-3; V: TRBV6-5; DNA: TGTGCCAGCAGTTACGACGGACCGTACTCTGGAAACACCATATATTTT; CDR3: CASSYDGPYSGNTIYF
D: NA; size: once; J: TRBJ2-3; V: TRBV20-1; DNA: TGCAGTGCTAGGGACGCTCTCCAAGCGGGAGATACGCAGTATTTT; CDR3: CSARDALQAGDTQYF
D: TRBD2; size: NA; J: TRBJ2-7; V: TRBV6-5; DNA: TGTGCCAGCAGTTACTCGCCTACTAGCGGGGGGGCCGTCGAGCAGTACTTC; CDR3: CASSYSPTSGGAVEQYF
D: TRBD1; size: once; J: TRBJ2-5; V: TRBV9; DNA: TGTGCCAGCAGCGCTTACAGGGGGGAAGAGACCCAGTACTTC; CDR3: CASSAYRGEETQYF
D: TRBD1; size: NA; J: TRBJ2-3; V: TRBV18; DNA: TGTGCCAGCTCACCCTTGGACAGGGCTAGCACAGATACGCAGTATTTT; CDR3: CASSPLDRASTDTQYF
D: TRBD2; size: once; J: TRBJ2-1; V: TRBV10-3; DNA: TGTGCCATCAGAGACCCAACTAGCGGGAGGGCCACCAATGAGCAGTTCTTC; CDR3: CAIRDPTSGRATNEQFF
D: NA; size: NA; J: TRBJ2-7; V: TRBV7-6; DNA: TGTGCCAGCAGCTTAGCGGGGAAGGGCGGTGAGCAGTACTTC; CDR3: CASSLAGKGGEQYF
D: NA; size: NA; J: TRBJ1-5; V: TRBV6-6; DNA: TGTGCCAGCACCCACAGGGCTCAGCCCCAGCATTTT; CDR3: CASTHRAQPQHF
D: NA; size: NA; J: TRBJ1-4; V: TRBV7-2; DNA: TGTGCCAGCAGCTTGGGGCCTACGCATGAAAAACTGTTTTTT; CDR3: CASSLGPTHEKLFF
D: TRBD2; size: NA; J: TRBJ2-3; V: TRBV24-1; DNA: TGTGCCACCAGTGATTTGCGGGGGGTCGGAGATACGCAGTATTTT; CDR3: CATSDLRGVGDTQYF
D: NA; size: NA; J: TRBJ1-2; V: TRBV6-2/TRBV6-3; DNA: TGTGCCAGCAGCCTTCCGGGGTTCTATGGCTACACCTTC; CDR3: CASSLPGFYGYTF
D: NA; size: NA; J: TRBJ2-2; V: TRBV28; DNA: TGTGCCAGCAGTTCCCTTGTAGCCGCAGAACACCGTAGGGAGCTGTTTTTT; CDR3: CASSSLVAAEHRRELFF
D: NA; size: NA; J: TRBJ2-7; V: TRBV2; DNA: TGTGCCAGCAGTGAGCAGACAGAGAAGCAGTACTTC; CDR3: CASSEQTEKQYF
D: NA; size: NA; J: TRBJ1-5; V: TRBV7-8; DNA: TGTGCCAGCAGCGCGGGGAGGGGGGACAATCAGCCCCAGCATTTT; CDR3: CASSAGRGDNQPQHF
D: NA; size: NA; J: TRBJ2-5; V: TRBV12-3/TRBV12-4; DNA: TGTGCCAGCACCCTCAAAAAAGAGACCCAGTACTTC; CDR3: CASTLKKETQYF
D: NA; size: NA; J: TRBJ1-1; V: TRBV4-3; DNA: TGCGCCAGCAGCCAAGATCAACGGGACCGAGGCACTGAAGCTTTCTTT; CDR3: CASSQDQRDRGTEAFF
D: TRBD2; size: NA; J: TRBJ2-7; V: TRBV6-5; DNA: TGTGCCAGCAGTTACGGGACTAGCGGGGGGCACTCCTACGAGCAGTACTTC; CDR3: CASSYGTSGGHSYEQYF
D: NA; size: NA; J: TRBJ1-3; V: TRBV7-9; DNA: TGTGCCAGCAGCTTCGAGGGAAACACCATATATTTT; CDR3: CASSFEGNTIYF
D: NA; size: once; J: TRBJ2-7; V: TRBV7-2; DNA: TGTGCCAGCAGTCAACGACTCCCTGGGGGCTACGAGCAGTACTTC; CDR3: CASSQRLPGGYEQYF
D: NA; size: NA; J: TRBJ2-5; V: TRBV5-1; DNA: TGCGCCAGCAGCTTGGTTGGGGGCATGGAGACCCAGTACTTC; CDR3: CASSLVGGMETQYF
D: NA; size: few; J: TRBJ2-7; V: TRBV12-3/TRBV12-4; DNA: TGTGCCAGCAGTTTAATGGCCTACGAGCAGTACTTC; CDR3: CASSLMAYEQYF
D: NA; size: once; J: TRBJ2-5; V: TRBV24-1; DNA: TGTGCCACCAGTGATTTGGGCCAAGAGACCCAGTACTTC; CDR3: CATSDLGQETQYF
D: NA; size: NA; J: TRBJ2-5; V: TRBV12-3/TRBV12-4; DNA: TGTGCCAGCAGTTTAGTGGGAGGAGAAGAGACCCAGTACTTC; CDR3: CASSLVGGEETQYF
D: NA; size: NA; J: TRBJ2-1; V: TRBV6-2/TRBV6-3; DNA: TGTGCCAGCAGTTACTCGGTCAGTATGAATGAGCAGTTCTTC; CDR3: CASSYSVSMNEQFF
D: NA; size: NA; J: TRBJ2-7; V: TRBV5-6; DNA: TGTGCCAGCAGCACAGGACCCTACGAGCAGTACTTC; CDR3: CASSTGPYEQYF
D: TRBD1; size: NA; J: TRBJ1-2; V: TRBV12-3/TRBV12-4; DNA: TGTGCCAGCAGTGGACAGGGGTCGGTGTGGGGTTATGGCTACACCTTC; CDR3: CASSGQGSVWGYGYTF
D: TRBD1; size: NA; J: TRBJ2-7; V: TRBV7-8; DNA: TGTGCCAGCAGCACCTACAGGGGCGAGCAGTACTTC; CDR3: CASSTYRGEQYF
D: NA; size: NA; J: TRBJ2-5; V: TRBV28; DNA: TGTGCCAGCAGTTTATCCCCGGGGTTGAGGGGGACCCAGTACTTC; CDR3: CASSLSPGLRGTQYF
D: NA; size: NA; J: TRBJ2-7; V: TRBV6-2/TRBV6-3; DNA: TGTGCCAGCGGGGATCAGGGGCAAGGAACCTACGAGCAGTACTTC; CDR3: CASGDQGQGTYEQYF
D: NA; size: NA; J: TRBJ1-2; V: TRBV7-2; DNA: TGTGCCAGCAGCTTAAGTGCGGCGTCCGATGGCTACACCTTC; CDR3: CASSLSAASDGYTF
D: NA; size: NA; J: TRBJ1-2; V: TRBV10-3; DNA: TGTGCCATCAGTGAGGAGGGAGGAGGCTACACCTTC; CDR3: CAISEEGGGYTF
D: TRBD1; size: NA; J: TRBJ1-5; V: TRBV24-1; DNA: TGTGCCACCAGTGATGCCGGGACAGGGTTCAATCAGCCCCAGCATTTT; CDR3: CATSDAGTGFNQPQHF